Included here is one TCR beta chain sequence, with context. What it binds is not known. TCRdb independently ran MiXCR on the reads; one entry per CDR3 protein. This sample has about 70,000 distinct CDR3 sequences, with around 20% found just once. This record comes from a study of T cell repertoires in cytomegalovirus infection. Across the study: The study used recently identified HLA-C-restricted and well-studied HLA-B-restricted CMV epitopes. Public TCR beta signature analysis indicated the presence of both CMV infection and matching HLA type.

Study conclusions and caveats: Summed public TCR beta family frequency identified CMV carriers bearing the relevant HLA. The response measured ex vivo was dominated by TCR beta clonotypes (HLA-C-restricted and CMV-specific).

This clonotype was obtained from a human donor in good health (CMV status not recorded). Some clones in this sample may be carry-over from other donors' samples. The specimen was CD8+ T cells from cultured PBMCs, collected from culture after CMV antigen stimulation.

The CDR3 DNA reads as TGTGCCACCAGCTTACGGACTAGCGGGGGGGCCGGGACCCAGTACTTC. Amino acids: CATSLRTSGGAGTQYF. V usage is TRBV15 and J usage is TRBJ2-5; TRBD2 matches at 15 bases. The CDR3 has 16 amino acids. V gave up 5 bases and J gave up 7 bases; unmatched junction bases: 8. Germline loops: CDR1 LNHNV, CDR2 YYDKDF (reference sequence).